This TCR beta chain was captured in a study of blood T cell repertoires in COVID-19. The wider study: The origin of the acute and convalescent COVID-19 samples was the United States, Italy and Spain.

This clone turned up a few times. The repertoire was sequenced with immunoSEQ multiplex PCR; TCRdb's copy has only in-frame clones and lacks some. In the table there are 300,000 to 350,000 clones, 90% of which are singletons. Seattle patients were enrolled while actively infected and followed longitudinally. Germline assignment: CDR1 MNHEY and CDR2 SVGAGI. This CDR3 spans 14 amino acids. With 3 bases removed from V and 7 bases from J, the gap between germline ends came to 10 bases. This receptor was identified in a woman under 40 with COVID-19, enrolled during active disease. Material for sequencing was peripheral blood. The genes are TRBV6-5 and TRBJ1-6; D gene unclear. Here the CDR3 DNA reads TGTGCCAGCAGTTATGGGCAGGTCAATTCACCCCTCCACTTT. Translation: CASSYGQVNSPLHF.